This T cell receptor beta chain is drawn from a study of monozygotic twins with inflammatory bowel disease. Whole-study results and caveats: Support for a single strong signal or clonotype associated with IBD was absent. Versus healthy twins, IBD patients showed fewer clonotypes shared with others, especially with disease activity.

Generation of cDNA took place in eight separate reactions per sample. Through template switching, UMIs that included a 6-nucleotide sample barcode were added. TCRdb reworked the 5' RACE reads into one entry per CDR3 protein, no DNA. The sample table sets out around 450,000 distinct CDR3 sequences. With regard to this clonotype: Antigen specificity is unknown.

The CDR3 totals 12 residues. In germline, CDR1 is SEHNR, CDR2 FQNEAQ (reference sequence). The gene calls are TRBV7-9 and TRBJ1-1. The source of this sequence is a human donor with ulcerative colitis or Crohn's disease, or a healthy co-twin of an affected twin (not recorded which). Sequencing was performed on blood. This chain's CDR3 is CASSSAGSEAFF.